What follows is one T cell receptor (beta chain) and its context. Trimming stripped 1 base from V and 5 bases from J, with 10 bases between. CDR1 SGHRS and CDR2 YFSETQ come from the germline V gene. The CDR3 consists of 13 residues. The sample is drawn from a study of T cell changes during pregnancy in multiple sclerosis. Clones were read by immunoSEQ multiplex PCR, and TCRdb kept only the in-frame ones, dropping some. The data show 30,000 to 40,000 clones, around 91% seen once. This receptor was identified in a female donor with multiple sclerosis, enrolled in a pregnancy study. The chain uses TRBV5-1 and TRBJ2-7; possible D gene TRBD2, 6 bases. The material sequenced was CD8+ T cells from peripheral blood mononuclear cells, taken in the second trimester of pregnancy. CDR3 loop: CASSLRAGNEQYF. The DNA of the CDR3 is TGCGCCAGCAGCTTGCGGGCGGGGAACGAGCAGTACTTC.